Included here is one T cell receptor beta chain sequence, with context. What it recognizes is unknown. A 5'RACE template-switching step, the method used to make TCR cDNA, added a universal primer site and UMIs. TCRdb independently ran MiXCR on the 5' RACE reads; one entry per CDR3 protein. The table shows 450,000 to 550,000 distinct CDR3 sequences, with 20% to 25% occurring only once. These data belong to a study of T cells after yellow fever vaccination. Findings of the study overall: Contaminating bulk clonotypes could be abundant in FACS-sorted repertoires. Most clones from primary vaccination resurfaced after the booster (approximately 97% CD4, 88% CD8).

The TCR was taken from a man in his late teens or twenties who received the YFV17D yellow fever vaccine. Specimen: PBMCs, collected roughly 23 days after the first yellow fever vaccination.

CDR3 DNA: TGTGCCAGCAGCATACGAGGCGGACCGGGGGCCAACGTCCTGACTTTC. It is translated as CASSIRGGPGANVLTF. The V gene is TRBV5-5, the J gene TRBJ2-6; D remains unclear. Trimming pared 4 bases from V and 4 bases from J, leaving 15 bases between. The CDR3 spans 16 residues. The germline V gene has CDR1 SGHKS and CDR2 YYEKEE (reference sequence).